This passage covers 8 T cell receptor beta chains from one sample sequenced in a study of blood T cell repertoires in COVID-19. The data were produced by immunoSEQ multiplex PCR, yet TCRdb's version contains in-frame clones alone and is incomplete. The sample lists roughly 100,000 clones; 75% to 85% were seen once. Sequencing was carried out using peripheral blood. Receptor source: a woman older than 75 with acute or convalescent COVID-19.

The J gene is TRBJ2-7, the V gene TRBV28; TRBD2 matches at 7 bases. J lost 3 bases, V lost 8 bases, and 7 bases had no gene match. The CDR3 length is 13 residues. Germline loops: CDR1 MDHEN, CDR2 SYDVKM. This chain's CDR3 is CASRSGLFYEQYF. The DNA for the CDR3 is TGTGCCAGCCGATCGGGACTATTCTACGAGCAGTACTTC.

The chain is built from TRBV28 and TRBJ1-5, with 7 bases lining up with TRBD1. The V gene's germline CDR1 is MDHEN and CDR2 SYDVKM. The CDR3 totals 16 residues. Germline trimming cut 5 bases from V and 6 bases from J; bases unmatched to any gene: 13. The CDR3 loop is CASSPLGGGTPQPQHF. The CDR3 DNA reads TGTGCCAGCAGTCCCCTAGGGGGCGGGACCCCTCAGCCCCAGCATTTT.

This chain links TRBV11-1 with TRBJ2-7, with a weak D call TRBD2 (6 bases). This CDR3 spans 15 amino acids. In germline, CDR1 is SGHAT, CDR2 FQDESV (reference sequence). The V gene lost 7 bases and the J gene lost 2 bases, with 18 bases spanning the gap. The CDR3 DNA sequence: TGTGCCAGCACCCCTCGGCGGGACCCCACCTACGAGCAGTACTTC. It is translated as CASTPRRDPTYEQYF.

CDR3 residues: CACGRGGYNSPLHF. The CDR3 coding sequence is TGTGCCTGTGGGAGGGGGGGTTATAATTCACCCCTCCACTTT. The J gene is TRBJ1-6, the V gene TRBV28; perhaps TRBD1 as D (6 bases). This CDR3 comprises 14 residues. The V and J ends lost 11 bases and 4 bases respectively, with 15 bases between them. The germline V gene has CDR1 MDHEN and CDR2 SYDVKM.

This chain connects TRBV6-1 to TRBJ1-1, with TRBD1 as a possible D gene (6 bases). Trimming removed 2 bases from V and 3 bases from J, with 10 bases in between. This CDR3 has 14 amino acids. In germline, CDR1 is MNHNS, CDR2 SASEGT. The CDR3 DNA sequence: TGTGCCAGCAGTGAAATCACAGGGTACACTGAAGCTTTCTTT. This translates into CASSEITGYTEAFF.

The rearrangement uses TRBV12-3 or TRBV12-4 and TRBJ2-1; 8 positions match TRBD1. The trim removed 6 bases at V and 14 bases at J, leaving 12 bases unmatched. This CDR3 spans 13 amino acids. CDR3 DNA sequence: TGTGCCAGCAGCTACCAGGGGGCGTGGGGAAAGTTCTTC. This translates into CASSYQGAWGKFF.

The chain employs TRBV6-5 and TRBJ1-2; the D gene is possibly TRBD1 (6 bases). CDR1 is MNHEY, CDR2 SVGAGI, per germline. The V end was cut by 0 bases, the J end by 5 bases, with 16 bases between. The CDR3 runs 16 residues. CDR3 nucleotide sequence: TGTGCCAGCAGTTACTCGAGGGCACAGGGCGCATATGGCTACACCTTC. Its protein is CASSYSRAQGAYGYTF.

This clone has just a few counts. This rearrangement joins TRBV7-9 to TRBJ2-2, with 11 positions matching TRBD2. Germline values: CDR1 SEHNR, CDR2 FQNEAQ (reference sequence). This CDR3 contains 16 residues. After removal of 6 bases from V and 5 bases from J, the junction contained 8 bases not matched to a gene. The CDR3 nucleotides are TGTGCCAGCAGGCCGGTTAGCGGGAGGGAGACCGGGGAGCTGTTTTTT. Its protein product is CASRPVSGRETGELFF.